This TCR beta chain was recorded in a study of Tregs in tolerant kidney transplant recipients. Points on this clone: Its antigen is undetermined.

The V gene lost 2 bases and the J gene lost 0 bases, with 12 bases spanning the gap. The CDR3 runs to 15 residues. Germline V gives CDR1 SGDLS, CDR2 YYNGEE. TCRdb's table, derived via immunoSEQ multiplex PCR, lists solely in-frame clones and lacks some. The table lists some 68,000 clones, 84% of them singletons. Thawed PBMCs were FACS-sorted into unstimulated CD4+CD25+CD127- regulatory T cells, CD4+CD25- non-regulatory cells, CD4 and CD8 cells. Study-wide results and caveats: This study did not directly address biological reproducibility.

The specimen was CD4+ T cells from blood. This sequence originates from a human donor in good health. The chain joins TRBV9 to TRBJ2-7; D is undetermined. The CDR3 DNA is TGTGCCAGCAGCGTTTCGTCAGGAAGCTCCTACGAGCAGTACTTC. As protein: CASSVSSGSSYEQYF. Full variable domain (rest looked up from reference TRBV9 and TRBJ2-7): DSGVTQTPKHLITATGQRVTLRCSPRSGDLSVYWYQQSLDQGLQFLIQYYNGEERAKGNILERFSAQQFPDLHSELNLSSLELGDSALYFCASSVSSGSSYEQYFGPGTRLTVT.